Presented here are 2 T cell receptor beta chains from one specimen sequenced in a study of shared clonotypes between healthy human individuals. Sequencing used immunoSEQ multiplex PCR; TCRdb keeps in-frame clones, though not all of them. Seen here are hundreds of thousands of clones, about 74% observed once, and the top ten hold 9.5% to 15%. The sequencing sample was made of PBMCs. The receptors were sampled from a woman aged 35 to 49 in good health. Some clones in this sample may be carry-over from other donors' samples.

The V and J genes are TRBV6-1 and TRBJ2-2; D is possibly TRBD1 (7 bases). The CDR3 is 16 residues long. Per the germline V gene, CDR1 is MNHNS and CDR2 is SASEGT. The V and J ends lost 4 bases and 9 bases respectively, with 21 bases between them. The CDR3 sequence: CASSGAPGVGGRELFF. The CDR3 DNA reads TGTGCCAGCAGTGGAGCCCCGGGGGTAGGGGGCCGGGAGCTGTTTTTT.

The chain joins TRBV5-6 to TRBJ2-3; TRBD2 aligns across 8 bases. Germline lookup yields CDR1 SGHDT and CDR2 YYEEEE. J lost 2 bases, V lost 2 bases, and 7 bases had no gene match. The CDR3 is 16 residues long. The CDR3 spells CASSFLVAGITDTQYF. For the CDR3, the DNA is TGTGCCAGCAGCTTTCTGGTAGCGGGAATCACAGATACGCAGTATTTT.